Here is one TCR beta chain with its context. Primed by a sample-barcoded 5' primer and a J-beta primer mix, a second PCR proceeded for roughly 7 to 11 cycles. TCRdb analysed the 5' RACE reads with MiXCR anew, one entry per CDR3 protein. The repertoire holds 600,000 to 850,000 distinct CDR3 sequences, with 25% as singletons. CDR1 is SGHRS and CDR2 is YFSETQ in the germline V gene. V shed 0 bases and J shed 1 base, with 14 bases lying between them. This CDR3 has 17 residues. The data belong to a study of blood T cells in healthy people across ages. The sample was also linked to a second study, of T cells of mothers and their children.

Sequenced sample: blood. The chain carries TRBV5-1 and TRBJ1-3, with D possibly being TRBD1 (5 bases). This receptor was identified in a boy aged 5-17 years in good health. CDR3 loop: CASSLVGQGMSGNTIYF. Written as DNA, the CDR3 is TGCGCCAGCAGCTTGGTGGGGCAGGGAATGTCTGGAAACACCATATATTTT.